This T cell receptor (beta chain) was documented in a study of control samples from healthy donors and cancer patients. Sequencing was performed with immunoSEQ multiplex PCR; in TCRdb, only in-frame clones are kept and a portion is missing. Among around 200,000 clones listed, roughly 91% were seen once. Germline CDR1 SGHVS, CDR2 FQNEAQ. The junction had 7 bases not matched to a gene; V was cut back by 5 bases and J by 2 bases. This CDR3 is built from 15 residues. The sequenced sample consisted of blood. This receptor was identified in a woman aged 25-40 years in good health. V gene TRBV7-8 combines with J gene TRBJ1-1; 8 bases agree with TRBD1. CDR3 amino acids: CASSEYRGGNTEAFF. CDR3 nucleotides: TGTGCCAGCAGCGAATACAGGGGGGGTAACACTGAAGCTTTCTTT.